This T cell receptor (beta chain) was identified during a study of response to subunit inactivated influenza vaccine. Study-wide results and caveats: That few new T cells are recruited by each seasonal influenza vaccination was the authors' suggestion.

In regard to this clonotype: What it binds is unknown. A read error may produce the germline difference seen at one junction end.

The germline V gene has CDR1 SGHTA and CDR2 FQGNSA. The CDR3 loop spans 16 amino acids. Using its own MiXCR run on the RT-PCR reads, TCRdb lists one record per CDR3 protein. Among about 540,000 distinct CDR3 sequences listed, approximately 14% were seen once. The receptor was isolated from a man between 50 and 59 years old who received an inactivated influenza vaccine. The gene calls are TRBV7-2 and TRBJ2-2, with 11 positions matching TRBD2. Sequences were derived from PBMCs from blood, sampled 11 to 12 days after vaccination. The CDR3 nucleotides read TGTGCCAGCAGTTTAGCGGGAGGGTTAAACACCGGGGAGCTGTTTTTT. This codes for CASSLAGGLNTGELFF.